Shown below are 21 T cell receptor beta chains from a single sample sequenced in a study of shared clonotypes between healthy human individuals. The assay was immunoSEQ multiplex PCR, and TCRdb's table has in-frame clones only and misses some. The sample shows some 2.3 million clones, 80% to 95% of them seen only once. What was sequenced was naive CD4+ T cells from PBMCs. Subset noted: CD45RA+ positively selected. The receptors originated from a young man in good health. Some clones in this sample may be carry-over from other donors' samples.

The chain is built from TRBV9 and TRBJ1-2; TRBD1 matches at 7 bases. The V and J ends lost 4 bases and 2 bases, in that order; junction bases with no gene match: 8. The length of the CDR3 is 15 residues. From germline, CDR1 is SGDLS and CDR2 YYNGEE. CDR3 region: CASSSIPTGNYGYTF. DNA of the CDR3: TGTGCCAGCAGCTCCATTCCGACAGGGAACTATGGCTACACCTTC.

The rearrangement joins TRBV28 to TRBJ2-7; either TRBD1 or TRBD2 may fit D (5 bases each). V dropped 7 bases and J dropped 6 bases, with 13 bases sitting between them. Germline lookup yields CDR1 MDHEN and CDR2 SYDVKM. The CDR3 has 12 residues. The CDR3: CASTLGPREQYF. Written as DNA, the CDR3 is TGTGCCAGCACCCTGGGACCACGCGAGCAGTACTTC.

A word on this clone: Other nucleotide sequences in the sample specify the same CDR3. CDR3 residues: CASSRGQGAYEQYF. In DNA, the CDR3 is TGTGCCAGTAGTAGGGGCCAGGGGGCCTACGAGCAGTACTTC. V and J are TRBV19 and TRBJ2-7, with TRBD1 identical over 7 bases. The CDR3 covers 14 residues. Germline assignment: CDR1 LNHDA and CDR2 SQIVND (reference sequence). The V gene end was trimmed by 4 bases and the J gene end by 2 bases; junction bases not matched to a gene: 5.

The chain carries TRBV4-1 and TRBJ1-1; 7 bases map to TRBD1. The CDR3 spans 15 residues. J was trimmed by 4 bases and V by 0 bases; bases with no gene match: 5. Per germline, CDR1 MGHRA and CDR2 YSYEKL. In DNA, the CDR3 is TGCGCCAGCAGCCAAGACACAGGGGTAGGCACTGAAGCTTTCTTT. Translation: CASSQDTGVGTEAFF.

The rearrangement joins TRBV10-3 to TRBJ2-2; D remains ambiguous. This CDR3 region has 12 residues. Germline CDR1 ENHRY, CDR2 SYGVKD. The V and J ends lost 3 bases and 5 bases respectively, with 4 bases between them. The CDR3 reads CAISDQTGELFF. CDR3 sequence (DNA): TGTGCCATCAGTGATCAGACCGGGGAGCTGTTTTTT.

Regarding this clone: Other DNA sequences within the sample encode an identical CDR3. This chain links TRBV7-7 with TRBJ2-3, with 10 bases that match TRBD2. CDR1 and CDR2 from the germline V gene are SSHAT and FNYEAQ (reference sequence). CDR3 length: 16 amino acids. With V trimmed by 1 base and J by 1 base, 2 bases remained unmatched. CDR3 coding DNA: TGTGCCAGCAGCTTAGGCCTAGCGGGGGGCACAGATACGCAGTATTTT. Encoded protein: CASSLGLAGGTDTQYF.

V and J are TRBV7-8 and TRBJ2-3, with TRBD1 identical over 7 bases. J was trimmed by 5 bases and V by 7 bases; bases with no gene match: 6. The CDR3 is made up of 13 amino acids. CDR1 SGHVS and CDR2 FQNEAQ come from the germline V gene. The CDR3 DNA follows: TGTGCCAGCACCAGGGGGACGATAGATACGCAGTATTTT. This encodes CASTRGTIDTQYF.

V and J are TRBV9 and TRBJ2-1; 11 bases fit TRBD2. This CDR3 is 16 amino acids long. After removal of 3 bases from V and 4 bases from J, the junction contained 6 bases not matched to a gene. The germline CDR1 and CDR2 sequences are SGDLS and YYNGEE. CDR3 loop: CASSGLTSGTYNEQFF. The CDR3 DNA is TGTGCCAGCAGCGGATTGACTAGCGGGACTTACAATGAGCAGTTCTTC.

This clone was seen more than once but under ten times. The V call is TRBV29-1, the J call TRBJ2-1; 7 bases fit TRBD2. Trimming at V came to 3 bases and at J to 0 bases, leaving 2 bases not matched to a gene. CDR3 length equals 14 residues. The germline V gene encodes CDR1 SQVTM and CDR2 ANQGSEA. CDR3 nucleotides: TGCAGCGTTGATGGGGAGGGCTCCTACAATGAGCAGTTCTTC. Translated, it gives CSVDGEGSYNEQFF.

CDR3 coding DNA: TGTGCCACCAGCGCTGACAGGGAGGACTATGGCTACACCTTC. It encodes CATSADREDYGYTF. This chain connects TRBV15 to TRBJ1-2, with 7 bases lining up with TRBD1. This CDR3 is 14 amino acids long. J was trimmed by 3 bases and V by 5 bases; bases with no gene match: 6. Germline loops: CDR1 LNHNV, CDR2 YYDKDF (reference sequence).

J is TRBJ1-1 and V is TRBV7-8; D not certain. CDR1 and CDR2 from the germline V gene are SGHVS and FQNEAQ. V was cut by 1 base and J by 7 bases, with 4 bases left in between. This CDR3 is 11 amino acids long. CDR3 DNA sequence: TGTGCCAGCAGCTTAGATTTTGAAGCTTTCTTT. This codes for CASSLDFEAFF.

Worth noting for this clone: The same CDR3 is also encoded by other DNA sequences in this sample. The chain combines TRBV9 with TRBJ1-2; 8 bases match TRBD1. CDR3 length equals 13 residues. V shed 4 bases, J shed 4 bases, and the junction held 3 bases outside the gene matches. Looked up from germline, CDR1 is SGDLS and CDR2 is YYNGEE. CDR3: CASSPGTGYGYTF. CDR3 DNA sequence: TGTGCCAGCAGCCCAGGGACAGGCTATGGCTACACCTTC.

The chain combines TRBV30 with TRBJ2-7; D might be TRBD1 (6 bases). Deletions cut 5 bases from V and 0 bases from J, with 14 bases between. This CDR3 spans 14 amino acids. The V gene's germline CDR1 is GTSNPN and CDR2 SVGIG (reference sequence). CDR3 DNA sequence: TGTGCCTGGGCGAGGACAGTGCGCTCCTACGAGCAGTACTTC. This codes for CAWARTVRSYEQYF.

The chain combines TRBV5-1 with TRBJ1-2; D gene uncertain. CDR1 is SGHRS and CDR2 is YFSETQ in the germline V gene. The CDR3 consists of 17 residues. Trimming cost V 0 bases and J 2 bases, with 17 bases left between them. CDR3 protein: CASSLAPGPVGNYGYTF. Written as DNA, the CDR3 is TGCGCCAGCAGCTTGGCCCCAGGCCCGGTGGGAAACTATGGCTACACCTTC.

This chain uses TRBV30 with TRBJ2-7; D gene unclear. This CDR3 is built from 13 residues. The germline gives CDR1 GTSNPN, CDR2 SVGIG (reference sequence). The V gene lost 0 bases and the J gene lost 3 bases, with 9 bases spanning the gap. CDR3 nucleotide sequence: TGTGCCTGGAGTGTTGGCTACAACTACGAGCAGTACTTC. Its protein product is CAWSVGYNYEQYF.

This clone was found a few times. The chain joins TRBV19 to TRBJ2-1, with 12 bases aligning to TRBD2. V was pared by 6 bases and J by 3 bases, with 3 bases of the junction left unmatched. Germline lookup yields CDR1 LNHDA and CDR2 SQIVND (reference sequence). The CDR3 is 15 amino acids. The CDR3 loop reads CASSRTSGIYNEQFF. CDR3 coding DNA: TGTGCCAGTAGCCGGACTAGCGGGATCTACAATGAGCAGTTCTTC.

In the case of this clone: A much larger clone is a single base away; this may be a read error. The DNA for the CDR3 is TGTGCCAGCAGCGTGACAGCTAACTATGGCTACACCTTC. Protein product: CASSVTANYGYTF. This chain joins TRBV5-6 and TRBJ1-2; TRBD1 is a possible D gene (5 bases). The CDR3 sequence is 13 residues long. Germline loops: CDR1 SGHDT, CDR2 YYEEEE. V lost 4 bases to trimming and J lost 0 bases, with 7 bases between them.

V and J are TRBV6-5 and TRBJ2-2; D might be TRBD2 (5 bases). The CDR3 is 15 amino acids. Germline assignment: CDR1 MNHEY and CDR2 SVGAGI. V was pared by 6 bases and J by 3 bases, with 14 bases between. CDR3 loop: CASRVASRDTGELFF. The CDR3, as DNA: TGTGCCAGCAGGGTAGCGAGTCGGGACACCGGGGAGCTGTTTTTT.

The V call is TRBV20-1, the J call TRBJ2-7, with D hard to call. Germline values: CDR1 DFQATT, CDR2 SNEGSKA (reference sequence). There are 10 residues in the CDR3. Trimming removed 3 bases at V and 6 bases at J, with 6 bases between. The CDR3 is CSARNIEQYF. The CDR3 DNA reads TGCAGTGCTAGGAATATCGAGCAGTACTTC.

The V and J genes are TRBV28 and TRBJ1-1; no clear D gene. The V gene lost 2 bases and the J gene lost 6 bases, with 22 bases spanning the gap. This CDR3 is built from 17 residues. The germline gives CDR1 MDHEN, CDR2 SYDVKM. The DNA of the CDR3 is TGTGCCAGCAGTTTAAAGGACTATGCCCGCCCCGGGCCTGAAGCTTTCTTT. Protein sequence: CASSLKDYARPGPEAFF.

The chain recombines TRBV19 with TRBJ2-2, with 7 bases lining up with TRBD2. Trimming cost V 5 bases and J 1 base; bases outside gene matches: 7. CDR3 size: 16 residues. CDR1 and CDR2 (germline): LNHDA, SQIVND (reference sequence). This CDR3 reads CASSLWRERNTGELFF. The CDR3 DNA reads TGTGCCAGTAGTTTGTGGCGGGAGCGGAACACCGGGGAGCTGTTTTTT. Full variable domain (remainder filled in from reference TRBV19 and TRBJ2-2): DGGITQSPKYLFRKEGQNVTLSCEQNLNHDAMYWYRQDPGQGLRLIYYSQIVNDFQKGDIAEGYSVSREKKESFPLTVTSAQKNPTAFYLCASSLWRERNTGELFFGEGSRLTVL.